This is a list of T cell receptor beta chains from one sample in a study of CD8+ T cells in alopecia areata. Generated by immunoSEQ multiplex PCR, the TCRdb table keeps only in-frame clones and is missing some. Here the sample spans 95,000 to 150,000 clones, roughly 50% being singletons. The sample consisted of NKG2D-low CD8+ T cells sorted from blood. All receptors come from a human donor with alopecia areata. Both conserved end residues are part of each CDR3. The D gene is left open where the match is weak. Where a row states a size, it is once, few, many or the class of an expanded clone; other rows omit it.

d_call j_call v_call clone_size cdr3_nt cdr3_aa
TRBD2 TRBJ2-5 TRBV27 NA TGTGCCAGCATGGGACTAGCGGATTCGGAGACCCAGTACTTC CASMGLADSETQYF
NA TRBJ2-5 TRBV29-1 NA TGCAGCGTTGTCGGGGTCAGGGAGTCAGAGACCCAGTACTTC CSVVGVRESETQYF
NA TRBJ1-4 TRBV7-2 NA TGTGCCAGCAGCTTAGCATCAGGGTGGGATGAAAAACTGTTTTTT CASSLASGWDEKLFF
NA TRBJ2-1 TRBV5-6 few TGTGCCAGCAGCGGGGTTAGCTCCTACAATGAGCAGTTCTTC CASSGVSSYNEQFF
NA TRBJ2-2 TRBV29-1 NA TGCAGCGTTGAAGTAAAGGGAACCGGGGAGCTGTTTTTT CSVEVKGTGELFF
TRBD2 TRBJ2-1 TRBV29-1 few TGCAGCGTCCAACATTTAGCGGGGATGAGGTATGAGCAGTTCTTC CSVQHLAGMRYEQFF
NA TRBJ2-7 TRBV29-1 NA TGCAGCGTTGTACTCCACGAGCAGTACTTC CSVVLHEQYF
NA TRBJ1-1 TRBV4-1 NA TGCGCCAGCAGCCCTGGCCCGGGGACTGAAGCTTTCTTT CASSPGPGTEAFF
NA TRBJ2-7 TRBV10-3 few TGTGCCATCAGTGAGTCAGGGACATTCGAGCAGTACTTC CAISESGTFEQYF
TRBD2 TRBJ2-3 TRBV29-1 few TGCAGCGTTGATGGCCTAGCGGGAGCAGATACGCAGTATTTT CSVDGLAGADTQYF
NA TRBJ2-1 TRBV27 NA TGTGCCAGCGCGTACAGCTCCTACAATGAGCAGTTCTTC CASAYSSYNEQFF
NA TRBJ1-2 TRBV9 NA TGTGCCAGCAGCGTAGTTCCAGGGGTCCGTGGTGGCTACACCTTC CASSVVPGVRGGYTF
TRBD1 TRBJ2-3 TRBV29-1 NA TGCAGCGTTGATTCGTCTTTAGGGGGCGGAGATACGCAGTATTTT CSVDSSLGGGDTQYF
NA TRBJ2-7 TRBV29-1 NA TGCAGCGTTGAAGCCACGTGGAGGGTAGGAGACGAGCAGTACTTC CSVEATWRVGDEQYF
NA TRBJ2-2 TRBV27 few TGTGCCAGCACAGACATGAACACCGGGGAGCTGTTTTTT CASTDMNTGELFF
NA TRBJ2-2 TRBV6-6 NA TGTGCCAGCAATCAACAGGGCAACCCCGGGGAGCTGTTTTTT CASNQQGNPGELFF
NA TRBJ1-2 TRBV27 NA TGTGCCAGCAGTCGGGGCTCAGCGAGCTATGGCTACACCTTC CASSRGSASYGYTF
NA TRBJ2-3 TRBV13 NA TGTGCCAGCAGCACATTAGATGGGGATACGCAGTATTTT CASSTLDGDTQYF
NA TRBJ2-1 TRBV27 NA TGTGCCAGCAGTTTATCCCCAGGGAATGAGCAGTTCTTC CASSLSPGNEQFF
NA TRBJ1-2 TRBV29-1 NA TGCAGCGTTGAGAGGGTCTCCGCCTATGGCTACACCTTC CSVERVSAYGYTF
NA TRBJ2-7 TRBV29-1 few TGCAGCGTCTCATACAGGACGCCTGGAAAAGTCTACGAGCAGTACTTC CSVSYRTPGKVYEQYF
NA TRBJ2-7 TRBV4-1 few TGCGCCAGCAGCCAGGGGACGAGCTACGAGCAGTACTTC CASSQGTSYEQYF